This T cell receptor beta chain was profiled in a study of molecular identifiers for immune sequencing clone quantification (dated by TCRdb to the late 2010s). With respect to the entire study: In a replicate experiment, RNA from about 21,000 or 97,000 naive CD8 T cells was split into five aliquots, four of which were sequenced. This methods study benchmarked molecular-identifier clustering-based TCR repertoire sequencing (MIDCIRS) and TCR RNA copy counting, using CD8 T cells to do so.

To prepare the library, PCR was applied. TCRdb records Illumina HiSeq 4000 as the sequencer. Bulk TCR libraries were made following a previously described method, with the TCR primers given in Table S5. Total RNA was purified with the Qiagen AllPrep DNA/RNA kit. Before analysis, reads from multiple sequencing runs of one library were combined. In the paper's pipeline: Reads were retained only if the reads had an exact TCR constant sequence, and the retained reads were trimmed to 150 nt and grouped according to their 12-nt molecular barcodes. Reads inside each barcode group were sub-clustered using a 15% Levenshtein threshold, and a quality-weighted consensus sequence was constructed for each RNA molecule. Non-functional sequences were discarded, and so were lower-count sequences lying one edit away from another sequence. Barcode sub-clusters with fewer than 20% of the maximum read count were removed, based on fitting two negative binomial distributions. TCRdb applied fastp at Q25 and MiXCR to the public reads, then kept only in-frame beta chains. All rows with the same CDR3 protein become a single entry with the most common DNA and genes. It is TCRdb's table, rather than the study itself, that gives the V and J calls and clone size. The sample includes a few hundred thousand distinct CDR3 sequences, with around a fifth observed a single time. The ten largest clonotypes hold 0.7% to 1% of the sample.

Findings and caveats that apply to the study as a whole: Even against a background of approximately 1 million naive CD8 T cells, spiked-in Jurkat TCR RNA amounting to a single cell's worth was reported to be detectable. Spiked-in Jurkat TCR RNA (approximately 10 copies' worth), which is not part of the donor repertoire, was contained in the naive libraries. In CMV-specific effector cells, over 99% of molecules were held by clones above 20 RNA copies, whereas under 1% of molecules were held by such clones in naive cells. Modeling estimated 3 to 3.5 recovered TCR RNA copies per cell, compared with about 10 by digital PCR, which implies about 32% capture efficiency. When barcode sub-clustering was not used, chimeric consensus sequences inflated TCR diversity, with chimeras reaching as high as 47%. The sizes of highly expanded clones could end up underestimated when identical TCR molecules share a barcode.

V was cut back by 10 bases and J by 15 bases, leaving a gap of 13 bases between them. CDR1 and CDR2, looked up from the germline V gene, are MDHEN and SYDVKM. The CDR3 runs 9 amino acids, cysteine and phenylalanine included. Kept here is only the CDR3 DNA, which spans 27 bases and is read in frame from base 1. Naive CD8 T cell libraries were made from approximately 20,000 to 1,000,000 sorted cells using 10%, 30% or 50% of purified RNA. Naive CD8 T cells, defined as CD8+CD4-CCR7+CD45RA+, were FACS-sorted into RLT Plus buffer on a BD FACSAria II. To test detection sensitivity, Jurkat RNA equivalent to under 12 TCR copies was spiked into samples of roughly 18,000-1,100,000 naive CD8 T cells. CD8 T cells were enriched using RosetteSep CD8+ T Cell Enrichment Cocktail and Ficoll-Paque, and the enriched cells then underwent ACK red cell lysis. This clonotype was found a few times. What antigen it recognizes has not been identified. Base-call qualities are not available, and no considerably larger clone is one nucleotide away.

The chain is made from TRBV28 and TRBJ1-5; a tentative D call is TRBD1 (6 bases match). Sequences were obtained from naive CD8+ T cells from blood, with Jurkat cell RNA spiked in. The cell subset or site label, as the study defines it: FACS-sorted CD8+CD4-CCR7+CD45RA+ naive T cells. This sequence was found in a human donor in good health. Some libraries in this study had Jurkat cell RNA spiked in. CDR3 region: CAKQGPAHF. Read as DNA, the sequence is TGTGCCAAACAGGGCCCGGCGCATTTT.